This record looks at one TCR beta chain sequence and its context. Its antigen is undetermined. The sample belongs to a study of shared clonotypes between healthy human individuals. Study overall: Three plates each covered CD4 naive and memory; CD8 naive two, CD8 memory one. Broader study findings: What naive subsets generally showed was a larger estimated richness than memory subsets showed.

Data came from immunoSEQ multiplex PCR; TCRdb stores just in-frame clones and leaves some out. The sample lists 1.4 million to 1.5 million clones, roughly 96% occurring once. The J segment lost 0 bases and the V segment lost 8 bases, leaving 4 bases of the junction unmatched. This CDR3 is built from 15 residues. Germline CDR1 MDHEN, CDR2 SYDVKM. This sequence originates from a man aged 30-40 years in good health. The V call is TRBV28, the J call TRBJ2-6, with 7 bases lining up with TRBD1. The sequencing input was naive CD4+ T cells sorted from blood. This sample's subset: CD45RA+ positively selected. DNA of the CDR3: TGTGCCAGCGTCCCAGGGGGCTCTGGGGCCAACGTCCTGACTTTC. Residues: CASVPGGSGANVLTF.